The next 24 T cell receptor beta chains were all read from a single sample in a study of blood T cells in healthy people across ages. Then a second PCR, running roughly 7 to 11 cycles, was carried out with a sample-barcoded 5' primer and a J-beta primer mix. TCRdb analysed the 5' RACE reads with MiXCR anew, one entry per CDR3 protein. The repertoire holds 1.5 million to 2 million distinct CDR3 sequences, less than 50% seen once, with 2.1% in the top ten. Sequencing input: blood. All receptors derive from a woman between 40 and 55 years old in good health.

This chain connects TRBV5-1 to TRBJ1-2; TRBD1 matches at 8 bases. V shed 4 bases and J 6 bases; nucleotides not matched to a gene: 5. The CDR3 has 13 residues. Germline-derived CDR1 and CDR2 are SGHRS and YFSETQ. CDR3 amino acids: CASSRTGYNGYTF. The CDR3 DNA reads as TGCGCCAGCAGCCGGACAGGGTACAATGGCTACACCTTC.

The sample holds a few counts of this clonotype. This chain connects TRBV7-2 to TRBJ2-5; TRBD2 aligns across 8 bases. This CDR3 is built from 15 residues. CDR1 is SGHTA, CDR2 FQGNSA, per germline. The ends lost 1 base at V and 5 bases at J; junction bases unmatched: 6. CDR3 in amino acids: CASSLEAGGWETQYF. The CDR3 DNA follows: TGTGCCAGCAGCTTAGAGGCGGGGGGTTGGGAGACCCAGTACTTC.

The chain has TRBV5-8 and TRBJ1-1; D unresolved. This CDR3 comprises 13 residues. Trimming pared 5 bases from V and 8 bases from J, leaving 16 bases between. Germline CDR1 and CDR2: SGHTS and YDEGEE. The CDR3 coding sequence is TGTGCCAGCAGGTCCCGGGGAACAACCGAAGCTTTCTTT. Amino acids: CASRSRGTTEAFF. Complete variable domain (other parts from reference TRBV5-8 and TRBJ1-1): EAGVTQSPTHLIKTRGQQATLRCSPISGHTSVYWYQQALGLGLQFLLWYDEGEERNRGNFPPRFSGRQFPNYSSELNVNALELEDSALYLCASRSRGTTEAFFGQGTRLTVV.

CDR3 amino acids: CSAQGAGSDTGELFF. The CDR3 DNA sequence: TGCAGTGCCCAGGGGGCAGGGAGTGACACCGGGGAGCTGTTTTTT. The chain recombines TRBV20-1 with TRBJ2-2; 8 bases match TRBD1. The CDR3 has 15 residues. V dropped 6 bases and J dropped 3; count of bases not matched to a gene: 9. Germline V gene lookup returns CDR1 DFQATT and CDR2 SNEGSKA (reference sequence).

This clonotype was observed a handful of times. The chain combines TRBV7-3 with TRBJ1-2; D is possibly TRBD1 (6 bases). The CDR3 consists of 15 residues. Trimming took off 2 bases at V and 4 bases at J, with 14 bases between the two ends. CDR1 and CDR2 from the germline V gene are SGHTA and FQGTGA. The CDR3 nucleotides read TGTGCCAGCAGCTTACGAGCAGGGGATACCTATGGCTACACCTTC. Protein product: CASSLRAGDTYGYTF.

CDR3 bases: TGTGCCAGCAGCTTTGTCGTTCTGAGTGAGGGGGCCTACAATGAGCAGTTCTTC. It specifies CASSFVVLSEGAYNEQFF. V gene TRBV7-2 combines with J gene TRBJ2-1; D might be TRBD1 (6 bases). Germline-derived CDR1 and CDR2 are SGHTA and FQGNSA. This CDR3 spans 18 amino acids. V was shortened by 3 bases and J by 2 bases, with 20 bases between the two germline ends.

This clonotype was seen more than once but under ten times. The genes are TRBV6-6 and TRBJ2-5, with D uncertain. This CDR3 has 12 residues. Between the trimmed V and J ends, which lost 6 bases and 5 bases, there was a span of 10 bases. CDR1 and CDR2 (germline): MNHNY, SVGAGI (reference sequence). The DNA of the CDR3 is TGTGCCAGCAGGAAGACGTGGGAGACCCAGTACTTC. This codes for CASRKTWETQYF.

The CDR3 nucleotides are TGTGCCAGCAGAATTACCGGGACAGGGAACTACGAGCAGTACTTC. Protein: CASRITGTGNYEQYF. This chain uses TRBV7-8 with TRBJ2-7, with TRBD1 matching 9 bases. V was pared by 6 bases and J by 3 bases, with 9 bases of the junction left unmatched. Germline CDR1 reads SGHVS; CDR2 reads FQNEAQ. The CDR3 sequence is 15 residues long.

This chain uses TRBV12-3 or TRBV12-4 with TRBJ1-2, with TRBD1 identical over 8 bases. With 6 bases clipped from V and 4 bases from J, the junction kept 10 bases outside the gene matches. CDR3 size: 15 residues. CDR3 sequence: CASSLSGTGGYGYTF. The CDR3 DNA is TGTGCCAGCAGCCTCAGTGGGACAGGAGGCTATGGCTACACCTTC.

The chain recombines TRBV11-2 with TRBJ1-2; no clear D gene. V gave up 4 bases and J gave up 4 bases, with 16 bases separating them. Germline V gene data show CDR1 as SGHAT and CDR2 as FQNNGV. CDR3 length: 15 residues. The CDR3 coding sequence is TGTGCCAGCAGCTCACCAGACCGGACCGTCTATGGCTACACCTTC. Amino acid sequence: CASSSPDRTVYGYTF.

This chain links TRBV2 with TRBJ1-5; D is ambiguous. CDR1 is SNHLY and CDR2 is FYNNEI in the germline V gene. Trimming removed 0 bases from V and 6 bases from J, with 9 bases in between. This CDR3 spans 14 amino acids. CDR3 in amino acids: CASSEALRAQPQHF. CDR3 nucleotides: TGTGCCAGCAGTGAAGCGCTTAGGGCTCAGCCCCAGCATTTT.

This clonotype occurred a few times. This sequence joins TRBV29-1 and TRBJ2-7; unclear D gene. This CDR3 is 12 amino acids long. The V gene's germline CDR1 is SQVTM and CDR2 ANQGSEA. V lost 3 bases to trimming and J lost 6 bases, with 12 bases between them. The CDR3 spells CSVESSPGEQYF. The CDR3 DNA sequence: TGCAGCGTTGAGAGCAGTCCGGGCGAGCAGTACTTC.

This clonotype was seen only a few times. V and J are TRBV4-3 and TRBJ2-4, with D perhaps TRBD1 (6 bases). CDR1 and CDR2 from the germline V gene are LGHNA and YSLEER. V shed 1 base and J shed 0 bases, with 10 bases lying between them. The CDR3 loop spans 16 amino acids. The CDR3 reads CASSQGAGVAKNIQYF. Here the CDR3 DNA reads TGCGCCAGCAGCCAAGGGGCAGGGGTAGCCAAAAACATTCAGTACTTC.

The chain has TRBV6-5 and TRBJ1-6; 9 nucleotides match TRBD1. The CDR3 runs 14 residues. The ends lost 4 bases at V and 9 bases at J; junction bases unmatched: 4. CDR1 is MNHEY, CDR2 SVGAGI, per germline. DNA for the CDR3: TGTGCCAGCAGTTCACGGGACAGGGTTTCACCCCTCCACTTT. Translation gives CASSSRDRVSPLHF.

This clonotype has only one observation. The genes are TRBV20-1 and TRBJ2-7; 8 nucleotides agree with TRBD1. J was trimmed by 3 bases and V by 6 bases; bases with no gene match: 10. Germline V gene data show CDR1 as DFQATT and CDR2 as SNEGSKA (reference sequence). This CDR3 spans 14 amino acids. The CDR3 here is CSALGTGSFYEQYF. CDR3 bases: TGCAGTGCCCTGGGGACAGGTTCCTTCTACGAGCAGTACTTC.

This clonotype was detected only once. The J gene is TRBJ1-2, the V gene TRBV9; D remains ambiguous. The germline V and J ends were trimmed by 2 bases and 3 bases, with 8 bases remaining between them. Germline V CDR1 and CDR2: SGDLS, YYNGEE. CDR3 length: 13 amino acids. The CDR3 nucleotides read TGTGCCAGCAGCGTTTACAGTTACTATGGCTACACCTTC. This sequence encodes CASSVYSYYGYTF.

The J gene is TRBJ2-7, the V gene TRBV6-2 or TRBV6-3; no firm D call. V shed 0 bases and J shed 5 bases, with 14 bases lying between them. CDR1 and CDR2 from the germline V gene are MNHEY and SVGEGT. This CDR3 region has 15 residues. CDR3 in amino acids: CASSYSPDPPNEQYF. The CDR3 region has the DNA TGTGCCAGCAGTTACTCGCCAGACCCTCCTAACGAGCAGTACTTC.

V gene TRBV11-2 combines with J gene TRBJ2-7; 8 bases match TRBD1. The ends lost 4 bases at V and 2 bases at J; junction bases unmatched: 10. Germline values: CDR1 SGHAT, CDR2 FQNNGV. The CDR3 has 16 residues. DNA of the CDR3: TGTGCCAGCAGCTCCGGACAGGGTTCTTCCGCCTACGAGCAGTACTTC. This gives the protein CASSSGQGSSAYEQYF. The full variable domain, with the rest looked up from reference TRBV11-2 and TRBJ2-7, is EAGVAQSPRYKIIEKRQSVAFWCNPISGHATLYWYQQILGQGPKLLIQFQNNGVVDDSQLPKDRFSAERLKGVDSTLKIQPAKLEDSAVYLCASSSGQGSSAYEQYFGPGTRLTVT.

The chain couples TRBV27 to TRBJ1-5, with D maybe TRBD1 (5 bases). CDR3 size: 15 residues. Germline values: CDR1 MNHEY, CDR2 SMNVEV (reference sequence). V shed 9 bases and J shed 4 bases, with 19 bases lying between them. The CDR3 bases are TGTGCCAGGGCCCAAATTTGGGGCGGGAATCAGCCCCAGCATTTT. This sequence encodes CARAQIWGGNQPQHF.

In its sample, this clonotype was seen a few times. The chain carries TRBV4-2 and TRBJ1-5, with D hard to call. The germline gives CDR1 LGHNA, CDR2 YNFKEQ. The CDR3 runs 14 residues. V was clipped by 3 bases and J by 2 bases, with 8 bases between them. The CDR3 DNA is TGTGCCAGCAGCCAGGACCAGGGCAATCAGCCCCAGCATTTT. It specifies CASSQDQGNQPQHF.

The rearrangement links TRBV27 to TRBJ1-5; 8 bases agree with TRBD1. CDR3 length: 15 amino acids. Germline V gene lookup returns CDR1 MNHEY and CDR2 SMNVEV (reference sequence). With 2 bases clipped from V and 6 bases from J, the junction kept 6 bases outside the gene matches. The CDR3 loop is CASSLKAGGVQPQHF. The CDR3 region has the DNA TGTGCCAGCAGTTTAAAGGCAGGGGGCGTTCAGCCCCAGCATTTT.

J is TRBJ2-7 and V is TRBV20-1; weak D call: TRBD1 (6 bases). V lost 3 bases and J lost 7, with 16 bases in between. Germline V gene lookup returns CDR1 DFQATT and CDR2 SNEGSKA (reference sequence). The CDR3 consists of 13 residues. The CDR3 DNA reads as TGCAGTGCTAGCCGGGACCCCCAGGGGGAGCAGTACTTC. This gives the protein CSASRDPQGEQYF.

The CDR3 sequence is CASSGRTGVENQPQHF. In DNA form, the CDR3 reads TGTGCCAGCTCAGGACGGACAGGGGTTGAGAATCAGCCCCAGCATTTT. The chain joins TRBV18 to TRBJ1-5; 9 nucleotides align to TRBD1. Germline values: CDR1 KGHSH, CDR2 LQKENI. With 5 bases clipped from V and 4 bases from J, the junction kept 9 bases outside the gene matches. The CDR3 has 16 amino acids.

J is TRBJ2-5 and V is TRBV5-4, with 10 bases that match TRBD1. This CDR3 contains 15 residues. J lost 5 bases, V lost 4 bases, and 8 bases had no gene match. In germline, CDR1 is SGHNT, CDR2 YYREEE (reference sequence). DNA of the CDR3: TGTGCCAGCAGCATCCGGGACAGGGGAGCGGAGACCCAGTACTTC. This gives the protein CASSIRDRGAETQYF.